The entry below gives a single T cell receptor beta chain sequence along with its context. Its specificity is unknown. This specimen belongs to a study of CXCR3-negative and CXCR3-positive naive CD8 T cells. Study observations and caveats: Hydrophobicity of TRB CDR3s was greater in CXCR3-positive naive cells than in CXCR3-negative naive cells.

The CDR3 contains 15 residues. Looked up from germline, CDR1 is MNHEY and CDR2 is SMNVEV (reference sequence). UMI-tagged TRB cDNA libraries were built via 5' RACE. Reanalyzing the 5' RACE reads, TCRdb keeps one entry per CDR3 protein, without DNA. The listing contains about 110,000 distinct CDR3 sequences. Source material: naive CXCR3+ CD8+ T cells from blood. The subset is: CD45RO-CCR7+CD27+CD95- naive CD8+ T cells expressing CXCR3 (TNR3+). This chain links TRBV27 with TRBJ1-2; TCRdb's D call, TRBD1, is unchecked because there is no DNA. The receptor's source is a human donor in good health. Some clones in this sample may be carry-over from other donors' samples. Here the CDR3 reads CASSLGGYSNDGYTF.